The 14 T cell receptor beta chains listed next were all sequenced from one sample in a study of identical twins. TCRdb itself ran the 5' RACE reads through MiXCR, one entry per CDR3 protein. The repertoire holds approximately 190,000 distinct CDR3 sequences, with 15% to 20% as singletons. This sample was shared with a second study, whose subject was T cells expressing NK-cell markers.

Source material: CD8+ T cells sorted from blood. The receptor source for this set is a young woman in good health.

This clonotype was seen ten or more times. Written as DNA, the CDR3 is TGTGCCAGCAGCTTAGTAGCGGGGGCCTACAATGAGCAGTTCTTC. It encodes CASSLVAGAYNEQFF. This rearrangement joins TRBV7-9 to TRBJ2-1, with TRBD2 identical over 9 bases. Germline CDR1 is SEHNR and CDR2 is FQNEAQ (reference sequence). V shed 1 base, J shed 2 bases, and the junction held 0 bases outside the gene matches. The CDR3 consists of 15 residues.

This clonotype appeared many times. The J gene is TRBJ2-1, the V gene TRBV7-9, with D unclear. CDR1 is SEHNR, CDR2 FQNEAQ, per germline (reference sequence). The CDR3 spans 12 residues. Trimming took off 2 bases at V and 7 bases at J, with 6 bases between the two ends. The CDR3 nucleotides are TGTGCCAGCAGCTTAATGGGGAATGAGCAGTTCTTC. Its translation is CASSLMGNEQFF.

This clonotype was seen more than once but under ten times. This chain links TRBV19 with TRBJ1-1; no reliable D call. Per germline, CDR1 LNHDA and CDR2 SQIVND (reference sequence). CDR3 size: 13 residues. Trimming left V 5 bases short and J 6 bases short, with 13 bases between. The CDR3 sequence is CASSPGGLAEAFF. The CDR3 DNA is TGTGCCAGTAGTCCCGGAGGGTTGGCTGAAGCTTTCTTT.

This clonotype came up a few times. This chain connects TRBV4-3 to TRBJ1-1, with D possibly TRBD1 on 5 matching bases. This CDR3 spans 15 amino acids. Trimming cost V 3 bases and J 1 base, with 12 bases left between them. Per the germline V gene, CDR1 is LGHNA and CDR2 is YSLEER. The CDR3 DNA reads TGCGCCAGCAGCCATTGGACATTTCCGAACACTGAAGCTTTCTTT. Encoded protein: CASSHWTFPNTEAFF.

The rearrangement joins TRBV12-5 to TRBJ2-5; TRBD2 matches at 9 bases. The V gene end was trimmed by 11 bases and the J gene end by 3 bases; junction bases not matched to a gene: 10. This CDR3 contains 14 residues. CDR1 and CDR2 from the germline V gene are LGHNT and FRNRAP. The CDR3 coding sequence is TGTGCTGGCTCCGGGACTAGCAGGAAAGAGACCCAGTACTTC. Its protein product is CAGSGTSRKETQYF.

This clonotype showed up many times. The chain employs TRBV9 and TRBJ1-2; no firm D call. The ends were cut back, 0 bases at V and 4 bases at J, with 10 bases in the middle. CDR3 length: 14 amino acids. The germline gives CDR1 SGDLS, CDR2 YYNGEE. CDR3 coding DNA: TGTGCCAGCAGCGTAGTCGATGGAAGCTATGGCTACACCTTC. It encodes CASSVVDGSYGYTF.

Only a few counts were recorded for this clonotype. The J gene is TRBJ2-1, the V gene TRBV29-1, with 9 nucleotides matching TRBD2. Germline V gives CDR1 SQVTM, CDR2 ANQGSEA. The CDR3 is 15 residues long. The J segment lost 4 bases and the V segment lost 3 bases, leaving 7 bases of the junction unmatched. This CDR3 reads CSVEGREGHYNEQFF. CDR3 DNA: TGCAGCGTTGAGGGGCGGGAGGGCCATTACAATGAGCAGTTCTTC.

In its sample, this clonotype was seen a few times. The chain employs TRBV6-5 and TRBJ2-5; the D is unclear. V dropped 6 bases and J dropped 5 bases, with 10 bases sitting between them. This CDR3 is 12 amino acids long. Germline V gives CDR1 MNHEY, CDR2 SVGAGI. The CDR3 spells CASRSSLETQYF. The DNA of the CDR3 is TGTGCCAGCAGGAGTAGTCTCGAGACCCAGTACTTC.

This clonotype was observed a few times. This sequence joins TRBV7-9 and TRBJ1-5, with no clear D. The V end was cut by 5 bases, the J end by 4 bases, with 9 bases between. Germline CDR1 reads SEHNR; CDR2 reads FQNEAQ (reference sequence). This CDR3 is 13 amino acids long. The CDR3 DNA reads TGTGCCAGCAGCCTGGACGGGAATCAGCCCCAGCATTTT. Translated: CASSLDGNQPQHF. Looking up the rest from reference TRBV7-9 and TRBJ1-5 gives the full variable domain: DTGVSQNPRHKITKRGQNVTFRCDPISEHNRLYWYRQTLGQGPEFLTYFQNEAQLEKSRLLSDRFSAERPKGSFSTLEIQRTEQGDSAMYLCASSLDGNQPQHFGDGTRLSIL.

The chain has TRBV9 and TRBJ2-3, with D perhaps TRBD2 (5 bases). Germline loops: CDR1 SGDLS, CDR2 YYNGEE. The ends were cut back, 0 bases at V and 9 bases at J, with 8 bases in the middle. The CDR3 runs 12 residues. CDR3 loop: CASSVVEGTQYF. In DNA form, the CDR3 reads TGTGCCAGCAGCGTAGTTGAGGGCACGCAGTATTTT. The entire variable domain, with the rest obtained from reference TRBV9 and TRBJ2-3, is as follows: DSGVTQTPKHLITATGQRVTLRCSPRSGDLSVYWYQQSLDQGLQFLIQYYNGEERAKGNILERFSAQQFPDLHSELNLSSLELGDSALYFCASSVVEGTQYFGPGTRLTVL.

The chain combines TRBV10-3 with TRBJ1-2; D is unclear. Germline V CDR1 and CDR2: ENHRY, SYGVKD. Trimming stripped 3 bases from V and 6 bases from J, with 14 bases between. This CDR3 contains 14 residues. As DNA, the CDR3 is TGTGCCATCAGTGAAATGACAACAAACCATGGCTACACCTTC. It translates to CAISEMTTNHGYTF.

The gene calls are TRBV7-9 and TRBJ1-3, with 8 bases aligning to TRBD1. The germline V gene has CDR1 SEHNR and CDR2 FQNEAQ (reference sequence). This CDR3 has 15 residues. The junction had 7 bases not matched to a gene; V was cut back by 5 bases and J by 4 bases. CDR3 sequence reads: CASSTGGSIGNTIYF. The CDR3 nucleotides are TGTGCCAGCAGCACAGGGGGTTCCATAGGAAACACCATATATTTT.

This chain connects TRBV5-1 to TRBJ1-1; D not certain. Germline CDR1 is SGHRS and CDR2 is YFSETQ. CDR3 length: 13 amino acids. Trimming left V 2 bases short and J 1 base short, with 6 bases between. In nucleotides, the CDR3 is TGCGCCAGCAGCTTAAGCTGGAACACTGAAGCTTTCTTT. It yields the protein CASSLSWNTEAFF.

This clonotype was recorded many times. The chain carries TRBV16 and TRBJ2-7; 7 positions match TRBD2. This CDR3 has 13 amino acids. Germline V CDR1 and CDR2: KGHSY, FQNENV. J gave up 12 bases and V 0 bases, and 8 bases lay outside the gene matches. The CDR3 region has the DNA TGTGCCAGCAGCCAATCGGGGAGGGAATGGCTGTACTTC. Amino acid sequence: CASSQSGREWLYF.